This T cell receptor beta chain emerged from a study of T cell responses to AZD1222 COVID-19 vaccine (dated by TCRdb to about 2021). Study-level background: Because spike-specific TCR depth and breadth did not differ between the two schedules, AZD1222 recipients who got a second dose at roughly 4 weeks were pooled with those who got a second dose at roughly 12 weeks. TCR sequencing covered some 250 trial participants: some 210 given two doses of AZD1222 and 26 given two doses of MenACWY control vaccine. Trial participants were enrolled by age into 18-55, 56-69 and 70-plus year subgroups, with roughly 160, 29 and 62 TCR-sequenced participants respectively. General study outcomes and caveats: Participants were mostly white British, with more females than males. The authors suggested clonal diversity may have been underestimated. A significant rise in spike-specific TCR breadth and depth was observed after two AZD1222 doses relative to day 0 and relative to MenACWY recipients. Because no day 14 peak-response samples were available, the repertoires could be characterized only after the peak T cell response. Conclusions about previously exposed vaccinees were limited because only six or seven AZD1222 recipients were SARS-CoV-2 seropositive at baseline. The whole spike protein was spanned by vaccine-associated CD4 TCRs, and dominant responses were seen in regions 160-218 and 743-854. Reportedly, close to half of the unique spike-specific TCRs recognized epitopes lying outside the regions that are mutated in the B.1.351 and B.1.1.7 variants. In the small 56-69-year group, the increase in depth fell short of significance, most likely because of low power.

The germline V gene yields SGHVS for CDR1 and FQNEAQ for CDR2. The CDR3 measures 17 amino acids from cysteine to phenylalanine. Only the CDR3 DNA stays, 51 bases, in frame from base 1. V gives up 1 base and J gives up 2 bases, and the segment between their germline ends measures 15 bases. The time point label on this specimen signifies: baseline before first vaccination. Samples from vaccinated people were obtained from the UK trials COV001 and COV002, which included a single-blind randomized controlled phase 2/3 trial of AZD1222 (ChAdOx1 nCoV-19) in healthy adults. For TCRbeta chain sequencing, PBMC samples were collected from trial participants at day 0 and at day 28 after the second dose. On this clone itself: This clone's antigen is unknown. No base quality information exists; no much larger clone differs at one position.

The CDR3 regions of human TCRbeta chains were analyzed by immunosequencing. Per the authors' processing: TCRs in the repertoires were matched against a reference library of SARS-CoV-2-specific TCRs that had been generated with the MIRA antigen-specificity platform. Breadth was defined as the fraction of unique TCRs that were SARS-CoV-2-associated. Depth was defined as the fraction of total T cells that were SARS-CoV-2-associated. Using the MIRA data, every spike-specific TCR was mapped to the spike region that the TCR reacted to and assigned to either a CD4 or a CD8 class. Log10-transformed breadth and depth values were compared by one-way ANOVA with Sidak's multiple comparisons tests. The immuneACCESS repertoire file appears here via TCRdb, limited to in-frame rearrangements. These files lack a portion of the clones; in checked studies, under half of the deficit traces to unresolved V genes, and the cause of the others is not known. The V and J calls and clone size come from that table; D and trimming were worked out from the DNA. This sample gives about 160,000 clones in total; roughly nine tenths of them show up just once. The ten top clones hold 1.5% of the sample.

The clonotype originates from an adult in good health. The chain employs TRBV7-8 and TRBJ2-1; the D gene lacks a confident call. Specimen: peripheral blood, collected on day 0 of AZD1222 vaccination. The DNA reads as follows: TGTGCCAGCAGCTTAGTCTTCGGCGACCCGGCCTACAATGAGCAGTTCTTC. This yields the protein CASSLVFGDPAYNEQFF.